Shown below are 17 T cell receptor beta chains from a single sample sequenced in a study of circulating tumor DNA in untreated peripheral T-cell lymphoma. The data were produced by immunoSEQ multiplex PCR, yet TCRdb's version contains in-frame clones alone and is incomplete. The sample shows some 10,000 clones, roughly 80% of them seen only once. The sample consisted of tumor tissue. The receptors here all came from a human donor with peripheral T-cell lymphoma.

The CDR3 protein is CAWSVRDLANYGYTF. The DNA of the CDR3 is TGTGCCTGGAGTGTACGAGACTTGGCTAACTATGGCTACACCTTC. The V and J genes are TRBV30 and TRBJ1-2, with D uncertain. The germline V gene encodes CDR1 GTSNPN and CDR2 SVGIG (reference sequence). The CDR3 is 15 amino acids. Trimming pared 0 bases from V and 0 bases from J, leaving 11 bases between.

This sequence joins TRBV19 and TRBJ2-7, with 9 positions matching TRBD2. CDR1 and CDR2 from the germline V gene are LNHDA and SQIVND (reference sequence). The CDR3 sequence is 15 residues long. The J segment lost 7 bases and the V segment lost 5 bases, leaving 12 bases of the junction unmatched. The CDR3 protein is CASSARLAGSWEQYF. The CDR3 DNA reads TGTGCCAGTAGTGCTCGGCTAGCGGGGTCCTGGGAGCAGTACTTC.

This clone was seen only a few times. This chain uses TRBV19 with TRBJ2-7; 8 nucleotides align to TRBD2. The CDR3 contains 15 residues. With 9 bases clipped from V and 2 bases from J, the junction kept 12 bases outside the gene matches. Germline assignment: CDR1 LNHDA and CDR2 SQIVND (reference sequence). In DNA, the CDR3 is TGTGCCAGCCAAAATGGCGGGGGGCCGACCTACGAGCAGTACTTC. It is translated as CASQNGGGPTYEQYF.

The genes are TRBV14 and TRBJ1-6, with a weak D call TRBD1 (5 bases). Germline V CDR1 and CDR2: SGHDN, FVKESK. The CDR3 has 15 residues. V shed 1 base and J shed 10 bases, with 14 bases lying between them. The CDR3 sequence: CASSQGGRVISPLHF. The CDR3 nucleotides read TGTGCCAGCAGCCAAGGGGGCAGGGTAATCTCACCCCTCCACTTT.

This chain connects TRBV9 to TRBJ1-2; tentatively, D is TRBD1 (5 bases). The germline V gene has CDR1 SGDLS and CDR2 YYNGEE. V gave up 4 bases and J gave up 3 bases, with 7 bases separating them. The CDR3 covers 12 residues. CDR3 in DNA: TGTGCCAGCAGCCCGGGGGACTATGGCTACACCTTC. Translation: CASSPGDYGYTF.

Relative to its sample, this clone is medium-sized. This sequence joins TRBV10-2 and TRBJ1-6; D gene uncertain. Trimming pared 0 bases from V and 0 bases from J, leaving 6 bases between. Germline CDR1 is WSHSY and CDR2 is SAAADI. CDR3 length: 16 amino acids. The CDR3 region has the DNA TGCGCCAGCAGTGAGTCCCAGAGCTCCTATAATTCACCCCTCCACTTT. Encoded protein: CASSESQSSYNSPLHF.

The J gene is TRBJ2-2, the V gene TRBV22-1; whether TRBD1, the table's D call, matches the DNA was not checked. TRBV22-1 is listed as a pseudogene. The CDR3 extends over 14 amino acids. This CDR3 is CAISADSLTGELFF. DNA of the CDR3: TGTGCCATCAGTGCGGACAGCCTAACCGGGGAGCTGTTTTTT.

For the CDR3, the DNA is TGCGCCAGCAGGTTGACAGGGGGGATCACTGAAGCTTTCTTT. Amino acid sequence: CASRLTGGITEAFF. The chain recombines TRBV23-1 with TRBJ1-1; 9 bases are a match to TRBD1. TRBV23-1 is flagged as an ORF with uncertain function. V lost 6 bases to trimming and J lost 4 bases; unmatched junction nucleotides: 6. This CDR3 has 14 amino acids.

V is TRBV13 and J is TRBJ1-4; weak D call: TRBD1 (5 bases). The CDR3 is 15 amino acids. Germline V gene data show CDR1 as PRHDT and CDR2 as FYEKMQ (reference sequence). Trimming took off 6 bases at V and 4 bases at J, with 15 bases between the two ends. The CDR3 DNA follows: TGTGCCAGCAGGGGCCGGGGCACGATTAATGAAAAACTGTTTTTT. Protein sequence: CASRGRGTINEKLFF. The whole variable domain, filled in from reference TRBV13 and TRBJ1-4, reads AAGVIQSPRHLIKEKRETATLKCYPIPRHDTVYWYQQGPGQDPQFLISFYEKMQSDKGSIPDRFSAQQFSDYHSELNMSSLELGDSALYFCASRGRGTINEKLFFGSGTQLSVL.

This clone was seen a handful of times. The gene calls are TRBV28 and TRBJ2-7, with 10 bases matching TRBD1. Germline assignment: CDR1 MDHEN and CDR2 SYDVKM. The length of the CDR3 is 15 residues. The junction had 9 bases not matched to a gene; V was cut back by 5 bases and J by 5 bases. This CDR3 reads CASSTSDRGQHEQYF. CDR3 bases: TGTGCCAGCAGTACCTCCGACAGGGGGCAGCACGAGCAGTACTTC.

This chain links TRBV30 with TRBJ2-1, with D uncertain. The V and J ends lost 2 bases and 14 bases respectively, with 13 bases between them. This CDR3 is built from 11 residues. In germline, CDR1 is GTSNPN, CDR2 SVGIG (reference sequence). In DNA, the CDR3 is TGTGCCTGGAGTCCCGGACGTGGGGAGTTCTTC. It is translated as CAWSPGRGEFF.

V is TRBV29-1 and J is TRBJ2-2; 8 bases line up with TRBD1. From germline, CDR1 is SQVTM and CDR2 ANQGSEA. This CDR3 region has 16 residues. V lost 0 bases to trimming and J lost 5 bases; unmatched junction nucleotides: 8. CDR3 residues: CSVEDRNRGWTGELFF. The CDR3, as DNA: TGCAGCGTTGAAGATCGGAACAGGGGGTGGACCGGGGAGCTGTTTTTT.

DNA for the CDR3: TGTGCCAGCTCACCGCAGGGGTACACCGGGGAGCTGTTTTTT. It yields the protein CASSPQGYTGELFF. The chain carries TRBV18 and TRBJ2-2; D is perhaps TRBD1 (6 bases). The CDR3 length is 14 residues. Trimming took off 3 bases at V and 3 bases at J, with 8 bases between the two ends. Germline CDR1 reads KGHSH; CDR2 reads LQKENI.

The chain couples TRBV10-3 to TRBJ2-7; D remains unclear. CDR1 and CDR2 (germline): ENHRY, SYGVKD. There are 14 residues in the CDR3. V was cut by 0 bases and J by 7 bases, with 13 bases left in between. The CDR3 loop is CAISESGSPREQYF. CDR3 in DNA: TGTGCCATCAGTGAGTCCGGATCCCCGAGGGAGCAGTACTTC.

The V call is TRBV28, the J call TRBJ2-1, with D perhaps TRBD1 (6 bases). V shed 5 bases and J shed 4 bases, with 15 bases lying between them. The germline CDR1 and CDR2 sequences are MDHEN and SYDVKM. The CDR3 is 15 residues long. The CDR3 DNA is TGTGCCAGCAGTCCATACAGGGTAGGGTACAATGAGCAGTTCTTC. This codes for CASSPYRVGYNEQFF.

This clone showed up just once. The rearrangement links TRBV30 to TRBJ2-7; the D is unclear. Germline V gene data show CDR1 as GTSNPN and CDR2 as SVGIG (reference sequence). This CDR3 has 13 residues. V lost 0 bases, J lost 2 bases, and 8 bases lay in between. CDR3 coding DNA: TGTGCCTGGAGTGTAGTTGTTACCTACGAGCAGTACTTC. It specifies CAWSVVVTYEQYF. Drawing the rest from reference TRBV30 and TRBJ2-7, the complete variable domain is SQTIHQWPATLVQPVGSPLSLECTVEGTSNPNLYWYRQAAGRGLQLLFYSVGIGQISSEVPQNLSASRPQDRQFILSSKKLLLSDSGFYLCAWSVVVTYEQYFGPGTRLTVT.

This clone is categorized as medium-sized. The J gene is TRBJ2-3, the V gene TRBV11-3; 12 bases align to TRBD2. The CDR3 extends over 18 amino acids. The J segment lost 2 bases and the V segment lost 5 bases, leaving 11 bases of the junction unmatched. CDR1 and CDR2 from the germline V gene are SGHNT and YENEEA. The CDR3 DNA follows: TGTGCCAGCAGCCGGAATATTCGGACTAGCGGGGACACAGATACGCAGTATTTT. This encodes CASSRNIRTSGDTDTQYF. The full variable domain, completed using reference TRBV11-3 and TRBJ2-3, is EAGVVQSPRYKIIEKKQPVAFWCNPISGHNTLYWYLQNLGQGPELLIRYENEEAVDDSQLPKDRFSAERLKGVDSTLKIQPAELGDSAVYLCASSRNIRTSGDTDTQYFGPGTRLTVL.